A selection of T cell receptor beta chains follows, all from one sample in a study of T cells in Graves' hyperthyroidism and ophthalmopathy. TCRdb passed the multiplex PCR reads through MiXCR, listing each CDR3 protein once. This sample has 300,000 to 450,000 distinct CDR3 sequences, with approximately 15% found just once. The sample taken for sequencing was blood. The receptors here all came from a woman aged 55-70 years with Graves' hyperthyroidism. The conserved cysteine and the conserved F or W are not part of the CDR3 here. Each record gives: V gene, J gene, CDR3 protein.

TRBV24-1	TRBJ2-3	ATSDPDFGGTDTQY
TRBV29-1	TRBJ2-3	SVEGGSTDTQY
TRBV11-3	TRBJ2-1	ASRTGFYNEQF
TRBV7-3	TRBJ2-2	ASSPSRTANTGELF
TRBV19	TRBJ1-2	ASSMTANYGYT
TRBV20-1	TRBJ2-3	SATREGRIDTQY
TRBV4-1	TRBJ1-4	ASSPRQANPREKLF
TRBV12-3/TRBV12-4	TRBJ2-7	ASKSHPNSYEQY
TRBV20-1	TRBJ1-4	SAPGGGTTNEKLF
TRBV30	TRBJ2-7	AWSRFPERGEQY
TRBV5-1	TRBJ2-3	ASSPTDPGPSTDTQY
TRBV2	TRBJ2-3	ASLQGATDTQY
TRBV12-3/TRBV12-4	TRBJ2-5	ASSLDDWAVQETQY
TRBV11-3	TRBJ1-2	ASSLLSGLEKNYGYT
TRBV29-1	TRBJ1-1	SAQTGGGSEAF
TRBV7-9	TRBJ2-7	ASSSPGGEQY
TRBV12-5	TRBJ2-5	ASGLVLAGVQETQY
TRBV29-1	TRBJ2-5	SVVPRPLTRETQY
TRBV11-3	TRBJ2-1	ASSYGVTYNEQF
TRBV3-1	TRBJ1-2	ASSQGEVNYGYT
TRBV7-9	TRBJ2-1	ASSLAGTQNEQF
TRBV29-1	TRBJ1-1	SVARDSNMNTEAF
TRBV11-2	TRBJ2-3	ASSLDVSSTDTQY
TRBV10-2	TRBJ1-5	ASSPPGQNQPQH
TRBV6-1	TRBJ2-1	ASRLAGDEQF
TRBV5-6	TRBJ2-5	ASSAGRKTQY
TRBV30	TRBJ2-2	AWNRGRANTGELF
TRBV9	TRBJ1-4	ASSGAPGGRKLF
TRBV5-1	TRBJ2-5	ASSPYRRQGVKTQY
TRBV11-2	TRBJ2-5	ASSLHGGETQY